Listed below are T cell receptor beta chains from one sample, sequenced in a study of CD8 T cells in ankylosing spondylitis. Each CDR3 protein is one row after TCRdb ran MiXCR on the 5' RACE reads. In the table there are 250,000 to 400,000 distinct CDR3 sequences, 9.5% to 13% of which are singletons. The specimen was blood, either unsorted or a sorted T cell fraction (not recorded which). These receptors were collected from a female donor with ankylosing spondylitis or in good health (not recorded which). Both conserved end residues are part of each CDR3. The D gene is left open where the match is weak. Clone size is not always given. Where it is, it says once, few, many or a class for expanded clones.

>many|-|TRBJ1-3|TRBV4-2|15
TGTGCCAGCAGCCAAGGTCTGAGCTCTGGAAACACCATATATTTT
CASSQGLSSGNTIYF
>few|-|TRBJ1-3|TRBV12-3/TRBV12-4|15
TGTGCCAGCAGCCTCTCCGACAGGATTGGAAACACCATATATTTT
CASSLSDRIGNTIYF
>-|TRBD1|TRBJ1-6|TRBV3-1|19
TGTGCCAGCAGCAGGGGTGGACAGGGGCTTCGAACCGGGAATTCACCCCTCCACTTT
CASSRGGQGLRTGNSPLHF
>once|-|TRBJ2-1|TRBV6-5|12
TGTGCCAGCAGTTACTTCCCAGATGCATGGTTCTTC
CASSYFPDAWFF
>many|-|TRBJ1-2|TRBV29-1|13
TGCAGCGTTGATCGCCGGCAGAGGTATGGCTACACCTTC
CSVDRRQRYGYTF
>-|TRBD2|TRBJ2-3|TRBV27|15
TGTGCCAGCCTTTCCTGGACTAGCGGGAGAGATACGCAGTATTTT
CASLSWTSGRDTQYF
>few|-|TRBJ2-2|TRBV30|14
TGTGCCTGGAGTATCGTAGTGAACACCGGGGAGCTGTTTTTT
CAWSIVVNTGELFF
>-|TRBD2|TRBJ2-2|TRBV20-1|16
TGCAGTGCTAGGGACCTAGCGGGGGGGTTCATCGGGGAGCTGTTTTTT
CSARDLAGGFIGELFF
>many|TRBD1|TRBJ2-1|TRBV12-3/TRBV12-4|13
TGTGCCAGCAGCTTGGGACAGGGCCATGAGCAGTTCTTC
CASSLGQGHEQFF
>-|TRBD1|TRBJ2-7|TRBV20-1|10
TGCAGTGCTATCGGACAGGGTCCGTACTTC
CSAIGQGPYF